The source of this T cell receptor (beta chain) is a study of CD8 T cells in ankylosing spondylitis. Study findings and constraints: Among TCR beta sequences, a motif of eight or nine highly homologous variants appeared characteristic of ankylosing spondylitis blood. In peripheral blood, disease-linked CD8+ clones occurred at relatively low frequencies. Earlier studies detected some motif variants in reactive arthritis synovial fluid and blood. From matched ankylosing spondylitis synovial fluid, disease-linked clones were reportedly recovered at significantly enriched levels.

In making TCR beta libraries, quantitative 5'-RACE with molecular barcodes was used. In TCRdb, the 5' RACE reads were re-called with MiXCR into one record per CDR3 protein. The sample contains fewer than 400,000 distinct CDR3 sequences, approximately 8.2% of which appear only once. This clonotype was picked up many times. The antigen is unknown. Trimming left V 4 bases short and J 0 bases short, with 18 bases between. The CDR3 is 19 residues long. Germline V gene lookup returns CDR1 KGHDR and CDR2 SFDVKD. The clonotype was recovered from a male donor with ankylosing spondylitis. The V call is TRBV24-1, the J call TRBJ1-6, with D perhaps TRBD1 (5 bases). Sequencing was carried out using blood, either unsorted or a sorted T cell fraction (not recorded which). The CDR3 loop is CATSDSGTVFSSYNSPLHF. The CDR3 nucleotides are TGTGCCACCAGTGACTCCGGGACCGTATTTAGCTCCTATAATTCACCCCTCCACTTT.